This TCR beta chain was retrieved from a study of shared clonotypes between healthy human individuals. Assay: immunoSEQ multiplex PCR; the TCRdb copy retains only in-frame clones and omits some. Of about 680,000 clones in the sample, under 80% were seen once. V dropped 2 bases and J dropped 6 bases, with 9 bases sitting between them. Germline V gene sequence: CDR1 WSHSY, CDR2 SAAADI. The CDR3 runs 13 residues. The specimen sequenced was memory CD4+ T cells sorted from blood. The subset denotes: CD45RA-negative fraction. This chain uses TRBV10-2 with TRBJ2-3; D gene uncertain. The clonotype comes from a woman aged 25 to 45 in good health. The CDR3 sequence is CASSEAESDTQYF. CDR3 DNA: TGCGCCAGCAGTGAGGCGGAGTCGGATACGCAGTATTTT.